The clone carrying this T cell receptor beta chain was counted once. Antigen specificity is unknown. This record comes from a study of OX40 agonist ivuxolimab in advanced cancers. TCRdb keeps only in-frame clones here, not all; method: immunoSEQ multiplex PCR. The data contain roughly 34,000 clones, 89% of them singletons. General study results and limits: The authors also found low normalized T-cell clonal expansion in some nonresponders. Compared with CD4+, CD8+ T cells on average had more expanded clones. Partial responders at 0.1-3.0 mg/kg showed near-lowest clonal expansion. Blood T cells, both CD4+ and CD8+, expanded clonally by week 6 at 0.1 to 3.0 mg/kg.

The CDR3 runs to 14 residues. Germline CDR1 is SGHNT and CDR2 is YYREEE (reference sequence). V shed 0 bases and J 8 bases; nucleotides not matched to a gene: 5. Sequenced material: CD4+ or CD8+ T cells sorted from blood, taken in a trial of the OX40 agonist ivuxolimab. The receptor was isolated from an adult with an advanced solid tumor such as melanoma, head and neck, liver or kidney cancer. The chain carries TRBV5-4 and TRBJ2-1; the match to TRBD1 covers 7 bases. CDR3 loop: CASSLGGGMDEQFF. CDR3 nucleotide sequence: TGTGCCAGCAGCTTGGGAGGGGGCATGGATGAGCAGTTCTTC.